This T cell receptor beta chain was sequenced in a study of blood T cell repertoires in COVID-19. Assay used: immunoSEQ multiplex PCR; TCRdb lists only in-frame clones, some missing. The table has a few hundred thousand clones, around 90% seen once. Germline V gene sequence: CDR1 LGHDT, CDR2 YNNKEL (reference sequence). Unmatched junction bases numbered 9, after V lost 6 bases and J lost 10 bases. CDR3 length equals 15 residues. Source material: peripheral blood. This clonotype was sampled from a man between 65 and 80 years old with acute or convalescent COVID-19. The rearrangement links TRBV3-1 (or the pseudogene TRBV3-2) to TRBJ1-6; 10 nucleotides match TRBD1. CDR3 loop: CASSIRTGGYSPLHF. In DNA, the CDR3 is TGTGCCAGCAGTATTCGGACAGGGGGTTACTCACCCCTCCACTTT.